The rows below give T cell receptor beta chains drawn from one sample of a study of CD8 T cells in ankylosing spondylitis. TCRdb re-called the 5' RACE reads with MiXCR, one entry per CDR3 protein. The sample yields around 770,000 distinct CDR3 sequences, 12% seen once. Input material: blood, either unsorted or a sorted T cell fraction (not recorded which). These receptors originate from a male donor with ankylosing spondylitis. CDR3s include the opening cysteine and the closing phenylalanine or tryptophan. A D gene is named only where the DNA matches it firmly. A row's size may be missing; if present it is once, few, many or a size class.

TRBD1	TRBJ1-5	few	TRBV4-1	TGCGCCAGCAGCCAATACTGGACAGGGAGTATCGATCAGCCCCAGCATTTT	CASSQYWTGSIDQPQHF
.	TRBJ1-1	.	TRBV20-1	TGCAGTGCAGACCCTGTGAACACTGAAGCTTTCTTT	CSADPVNTEAFF
TRBD1	TRBJ2-5	many	TRBV7-9	TGTGCCAGCAGCTACCGGGACAGACAAGAGACCCAGTACTTC	CASSYRDRQETQYF
TRBD1	TRBJ1-6	.	TRBV7-9	TGTGCCAGCAGCTTAAAGGGACAGGGTTATGAAGAGTTACCCCTCCACTTT	CASSLKGQGYEELPLHF
.	TRBJ2-6	few	TRBV5-1	TGCGCCAGCAGCTTGGGGACAGCCTCTGGGGCCAACGTCCTGACTTTC	CASSLGTASGANVLTF
TRBD2	TRBJ2-7	few	TRBV10-3	TGTGCCATCAGTCGGACTAGCGGGATTACCGAGCAGTACTTC	CAISRTSGITEQYF
TRBD2	TRBJ2-1	many	TRBV7-8	TGTGCCAGCAGCTCCCTCCCTAGCGGTCCCGGGGATGAGCAGTTCTTC	CASSSLPSGPGDEQFF
.	TRBJ1-4	few	TRBV20-1	TGCAGTGCGTCTGATTATAATGAAAAACTGTTTTTT	CSASDYNEKLFF
.	TRBJ1-5	.	TRBV20-1	TGCAGTGCTAGAGTGGATTCAGTTTCCAAGCCCCAGCATTTT	CSARVDSVSKPQHF
TRBD2	TRBJ2-5	.	TRBV15	TGTGCCACCAGAGGACTAGCGGGAGTTCAAGAGACCCAGTACTTC	CATRGLAGVQETQYF
.	TRBJ1-1	few	TRBV12-3/TRBV12-4	TGTGCCAGCAGCTCTGGGACAACGATAACTGAAGCTTTCTTT	CASSSGTTITEAFF
.	TRBJ2-1	.	TRBV9	TGTGCCAGCAGCGTTGCCCCCGGGGCGCGCAATGAGCAGTTCTTC	CASSVAPGARNEQFF
.	TRBJ2-5	many	TRBV10-2	TGCGCCAGCAGTGAGGACCAAGAGACCCAGTACTTC	CASSEDQETQYF
TRBD1	TRBJ1-4	.	TRBV20-1	TGCAGTGCACGGACAGGGTTCACTAATGAAAAACTGTTTTTT	CSARTGFTNEKLFF
.	TRBJ1-5	.	TRBV6-2/TRBV6-3	TGTGCCAGCAGTTATGGCAGAAGATCACTGCCCCAGCATTTT	CASSYGRRSLPQHF
TRBD2	TRBJ2-1	many	TRBV24-1	TGTGCCACCAGTGAACCCGGGACTAGCGGCAATGAGCAGTTCTTC	CATSEPGTSGNEQFF
.	TRBJ2-3	.	TRBV28	TGTGCCAGCAGTACTAGCAAAGGAGGGAGTACGCAGTATTTT	CASSTSKGGSTQYF
.	TRBJ1-1	few	TRBV7-2	TGTGCCAGCAGCTTACTGGGCCAGGGCGAGGCTTTCTTT	CASSLLGQGEAFF
TRBD1	TRBJ2-5	.	TRBV20-1	TGCAGTGCACTCGACAGGGGGCGGAGGGAGACCCAGTACTTC	CSALDRGRRETQYF
.	TRBJ2-3	.	TRBV5-8	TGTGCCAGCAGCTTCGGCGGCGGTCCCACAGATACGCAGTATTTT	CASSFGGGPTDTQYF
.	TRBJ2-5	many	TRBV4-3	TGCGCCAGCAGCCAAGACAGGCAAGAGACCCAGTACTTC	CASSQDRQETQYF
.	TRBJ2-3	.	TRBV20-1	TGCAGTGCTAGAGATCAGGGGGGGTCGGGGCAGTATTTT	CSARDQGGSGQYF
TRBD2	TRBJ2-2	few	TRBV20-1	TGCAGTGCTAGAGATCTAGGGCTAGCGGGAGGGCCGAGGGAGCTGTTTTTT	CSARDLGLAGGPRELFF
.	TRBJ1-6	.	TRBV4-1	TGCGCCAGCAGCCAAGGACCTTCACCCCTCCACTTT	CASSQGPSPLHF
.	TRBJ2-2	.	TRBV7-6	TGTGCCAGCAGCTTAGCGCCTCACTCGAACACCGGGGAGCTGTTTTTT	CASSLAPHSNTGELFF
.	TRBJ1-1	many	TRBV20-1	TGCAGTGCCGCGGGAGGGACGAACACTGAAGCTTTCTTT	CSAAGGTNTEAFF
TRBD1	TRBJ2-3	many	TRBV29-1	TGCAGCGTTGGGGGGACAGAAGATACGCAGTATTTT	CSVGGTEDTQYF
.	TRBJ1-2	many	TRBV29-1	TGCAGCGTTGTAAGATATAACTATGGCTACACCTTC	CSVVRYNYGYTF
TRBD1	TRBJ1-5	few	TRBV20-1	TGCAGTGCTACTTCCGGGACAGGGGATCAGCCCCAGCATTTT	CSATSGTGDQPQHF
.	TRBJ2-1	.	TRBV18	TGTGCCAGCTCAGGCACCCTAGGGAACAATGAGCAGTTCTTC	CASSGTLGNNEQFF
.	TRBJ1-2	.	TRBV6-1	TGTGCCAGCAGTGATTTCCGGGTGGGACAAAACTCTGGCTACACCTTC	CASSDFRVGQNSGYTF
.	TRBJ1-5	.	TRBV5-1	TGCGCCAGCAGCACGGACCCCGGGACGCCCCAGCATTTT	CASSTDPGTPQHF
TRBD2	TRBJ2-5	few	TRBV7-2	TGTGCCAGCAGCGTCTCATCGGGGGGAGGCGAGACCCAGTACTTC	CASSVSSGGGETQYF
TRBD2	TRBJ2-1	.	TRBV29-1	TGCAGCGTGGTAACCGGGACTAGCGGGCACAATGAGCAGTTCTTC	CSVVTGTSGHNEQFF
.	TRBJ2-2	.	TRBV7-2	TGTGCCAGCAGCTTAGGCAGGGGTGGTACCGGGGAGCTGTTTTTT	CASSLGRGGTGELFF
.	TRBJ2-3	few	TRBV7-2	TGTGCTCTCAAGGCGTCCGGAAGCACAGATACGCAGTATTTT	CALKASGSTDTQYF
.	TRBJ2-7	.	TRBV7-2	TGTGCCAGCAGTCCCTGGGAGGCATACAAAAACTACGAGCAGTACTTC	CASSPWEAYKNYEQYF
TRBD2	TRBJ2-3	once	TRBV24-1	TGTGCCACCAGTGATAACGGACTAGCGGGGCAGGTAGGGACGCAGTATTTT	CATSDNGLAGQVGTQYF
TRBD2	TRBJ2-3	many	TRBV7-8	TGTGCCAGCAGCTTAGTTGGAAGGGGGCAGACTAGCGGGACCCCAGATACGCAGTATTTT	CASSLVGRGQTSGTPDTQYF
.	TRBJ1-2	.	TRBV30	TGTGCCAGAGAAGAAGGTGGAATCACCGGCTACACCTTC	CAREEGGITGYTF
TRBD1	TRBJ2-5	.	TRBV19	TGTGCCAGTAGGCCGGGACAGGGCTTGGAGACCCAGTACTTC	CASRPGQGLETQYF
TRBD1	TRBJ1-5	many	TRBV20-1	TGCAGTCACATAGAAAGGGGACAGGGGAAAAATCAGCCCCAGCATTTT	CSHIERGQGKNQPQHF
.	TRBJ1-2	many	TRBV6-1	TGTGCCAGCACCGCGACAGTCGACTTAGGAGGCTACACCTTC	CASTATVDLGGYTF
.	TRBJ2-3	few	TRBV29-1	TGCAGCGACTGGGAGAACACAGATACGCAGTATTTT	CSDWENTDTQYF
.	TRBJ1-2	.	TRBV18	TGTGCCAGCTCACCACCGGGCCTTCGGCAGGGCTACACCTTC	CASSPPGLRQGYTF
TRBD1	TRBJ2-7	few	TRBV6-5	TGTGCCAGCAGTTATTCGGGACAGGGGATCTACGAGCAGTACTTC	CASSYSGQGIYEQYF
.	TRBJ2-1	few	TRBV24-1	TGTGCCACCAGTGCGTCGGGGTGGAAGAGCTCCTACAATGAGCAGTTCTTC	CATSASGWKSSYNEQFF
TRBD1	TRBJ1-3	few	TRBV29-1	TGCAGCGTTCGGGACAGTCTAAACACCATATATTTT	CSVRDSLNTIYF
TRBD2	TRBJ2-3	few	TRBV28	TGTGCCAGCAGTTTATTAGCGGGAGCAGGAGATACGCAGTATTTT	CASSLLAGAGDTQYF
.	TRBJ2-5	.	TRBV10-3	TGTGCCATCAGACAAACAGCTTACCAAGAGACCCAGTACTTC	CAIRQTAYQETQYF
TRBD2	TRBJ2-1	few	TRBV10-1	TGCGCCAGCAGTGATTTGAGACTAGCGGGAGGCGATGAGCAGTTCTTC	CASSDLRLAGGDEQFF
TRBD1	TRBJ2-7	.	TRBV3-1	TGTGCCAGCAGCCAGGACAGCTGGGGACAGAAAGAAAACCCTTTCGAGCAGTACTTC	CASSQDSWGQKENPFEQYF